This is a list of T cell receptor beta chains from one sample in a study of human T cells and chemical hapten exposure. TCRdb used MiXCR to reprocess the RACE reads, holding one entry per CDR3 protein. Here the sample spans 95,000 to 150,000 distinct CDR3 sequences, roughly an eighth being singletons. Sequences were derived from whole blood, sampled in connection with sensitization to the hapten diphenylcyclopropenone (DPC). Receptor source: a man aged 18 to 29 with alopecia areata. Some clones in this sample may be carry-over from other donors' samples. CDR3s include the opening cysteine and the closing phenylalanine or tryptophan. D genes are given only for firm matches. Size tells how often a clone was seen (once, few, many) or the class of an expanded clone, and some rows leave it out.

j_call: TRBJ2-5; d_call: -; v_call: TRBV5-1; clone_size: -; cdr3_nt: TGCGCCAGCAGCTTGTCAACCCAAGAGACCCAGTACTTC; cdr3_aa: CASSLSTQETQYF
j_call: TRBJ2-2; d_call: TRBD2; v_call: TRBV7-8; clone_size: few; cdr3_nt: TGTGCCAGCAGCTTAGGTCGTCTAGCGGGGGGCCCCACCGGGGAGCTGTTTTTT; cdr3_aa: CASSLGRLAGGPTGELFF
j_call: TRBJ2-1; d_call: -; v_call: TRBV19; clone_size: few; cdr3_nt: TGTGCCAGTAGTATGGCGGGATTCTCCTACAATGAGCAGTTCTTC; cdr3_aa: CASSMAGFSYNEQFF
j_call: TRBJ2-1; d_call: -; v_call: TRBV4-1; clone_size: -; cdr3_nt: TGCGCCAGCAGCGTCCGGGACGGTAGCAAGCAGTTCTTC; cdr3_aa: CASSVRDGSKQFF
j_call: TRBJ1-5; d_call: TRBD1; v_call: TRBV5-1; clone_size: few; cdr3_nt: TGCGCCAGCAGCGAGGGACAGCTCAATCAGCCCCAGCATTTT; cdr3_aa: CASSEGQLNQPQHF
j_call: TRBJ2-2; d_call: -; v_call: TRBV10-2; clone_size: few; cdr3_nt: TGCGCCAGCAGCTCCCCCAGGTTATACACCGGGGAGCTGTTTTTT; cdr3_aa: CASSSPRLYTGELFF
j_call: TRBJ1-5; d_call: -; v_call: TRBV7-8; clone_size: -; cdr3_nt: TGTGCCAGCAGCTTAGGTTGGGGGTCTGGTCAGCCCCAGCATTTT; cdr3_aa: CASSLGWGSGQPQHF
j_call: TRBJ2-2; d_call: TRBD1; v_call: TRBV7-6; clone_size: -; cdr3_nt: TGTGCCAGCAGCTTATCAGGGGGCGGCGGGGAGCTGTTTTTT; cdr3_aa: CASSLSGGGGELFF
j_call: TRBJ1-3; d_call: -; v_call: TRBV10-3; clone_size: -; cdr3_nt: TGTGCCATCAGGACGTCTGGAAACACCATATATTTT; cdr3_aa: CAIRTSGNTIYF
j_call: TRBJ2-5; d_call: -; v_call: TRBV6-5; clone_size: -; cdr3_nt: TGTGCCAGCAGTTACTCGAGGTCGGAAGAGACCCAGTACTTC; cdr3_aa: CASSYSRSEETQYF
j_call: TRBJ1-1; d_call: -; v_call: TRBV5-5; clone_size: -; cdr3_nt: TGTGCCAGCAGCCAGCATCCGGCAAGTGAAGCTTTCTTT; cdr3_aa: CASSQHPASEAFF
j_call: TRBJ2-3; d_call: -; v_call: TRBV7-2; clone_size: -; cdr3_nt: TGTGCCAGCAGCTTGGGACAAAGGGTCCGCGATACGCAGTATTTT; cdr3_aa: CASSLGQRVRDTQYF
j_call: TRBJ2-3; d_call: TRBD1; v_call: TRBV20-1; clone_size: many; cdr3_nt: TGCAGTGCCCCGGGACAGGGTCGTACAGATACGCAGTATTTT; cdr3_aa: CSAPGQGRTDTQYF
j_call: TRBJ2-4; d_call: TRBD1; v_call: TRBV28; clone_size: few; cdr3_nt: TGTGCCAGCAGCTACGGGACAGGGGGGAACATTCAGTACTTC; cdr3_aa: CASSYGTGGNIQYF
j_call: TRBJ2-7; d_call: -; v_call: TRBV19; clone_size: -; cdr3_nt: TGTGCCAGTAACACTGGGACCAACGAGCAGTACTTC; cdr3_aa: CASNTGTNEQYF
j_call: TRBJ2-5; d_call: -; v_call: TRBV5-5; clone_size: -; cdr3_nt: TGTGCCAGCAGACAGGAGGGGGTCCCCGAAGAGACCCAGTACTTC; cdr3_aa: CASRQEGVPEETQYF
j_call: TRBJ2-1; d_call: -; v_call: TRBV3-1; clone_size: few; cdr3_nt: TGTGCCAGCAGCCCTAGCCTTGACCCCGACAATGAGCAGTTCTTC; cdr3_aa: CASSPSLDPDNEQFF
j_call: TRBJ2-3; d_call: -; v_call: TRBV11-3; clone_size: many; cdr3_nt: TGTGCCAGCAGCTTAGAAACATTTGGTATGGATACGCAGTATTTT; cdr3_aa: CASSLETFGMDTQYF
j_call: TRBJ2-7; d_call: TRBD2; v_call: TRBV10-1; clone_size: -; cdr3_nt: TGCGCCAGCAGCGTCGGGACTAGCGGGGGCTCCTACGAGCAGTACTTC; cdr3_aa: CASSVGTSGGSYEQYF
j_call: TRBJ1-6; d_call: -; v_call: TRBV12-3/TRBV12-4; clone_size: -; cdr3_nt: TGTGCCAGCAGTTTAGCCGGCAGGGTAGCTTCACCCCTCCACTTT; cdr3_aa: CASSLAGRVASPLHF
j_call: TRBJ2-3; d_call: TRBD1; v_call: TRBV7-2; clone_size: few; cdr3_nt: TGTGCCAGCAGCTCCCGTACCGGGACAGGGACAGATACGCAGTATTTT; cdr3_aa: CASSSRTGTGTDTQYF
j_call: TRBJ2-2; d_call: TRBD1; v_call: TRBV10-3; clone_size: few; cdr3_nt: TGTGCCATCAGTGAGACCGGGACAGGGTTCACCGGGGAGCTGTTTTTT; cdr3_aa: CAISETGTGFTGELFF
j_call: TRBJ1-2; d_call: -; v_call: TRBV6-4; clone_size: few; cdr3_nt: TGTGCCAGCAGTGACTCGTACGATTGGGAGGTACAAATGCCCCCCTACTATGGCTACACCTTC; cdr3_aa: CASSDSYDWEVQMPPYYGYTF
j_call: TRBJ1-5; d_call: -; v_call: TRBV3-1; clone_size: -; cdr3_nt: TGTGCCAGCAGCCGGACTGCGGATCAGCCCCAGCATTTT; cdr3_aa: CASSRTADQPQHF
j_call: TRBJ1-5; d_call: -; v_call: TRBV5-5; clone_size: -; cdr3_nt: TGTGCCAGCAGCTTGGCCGTGGGGGCCTTAAATCAGCCCCAGCATTTT; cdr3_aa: CASSLAVGALNQPQHF
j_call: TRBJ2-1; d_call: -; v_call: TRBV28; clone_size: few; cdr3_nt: TGTGCCAGCAACCAAGGGACCGCGAATCGCAATGAGCAGTTCTTC; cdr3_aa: CASNQGTANRNEQFF
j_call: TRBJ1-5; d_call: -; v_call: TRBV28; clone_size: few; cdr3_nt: TGTGCCAGCAGTGTAATACAGCAACAGCCCCAGCATTTT; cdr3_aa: CASSVIQQQPQHF
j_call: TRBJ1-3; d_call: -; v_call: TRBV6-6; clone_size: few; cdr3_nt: TGTGCCAGCAGTAAGGGCTCTGGAAACACCATATATTTT; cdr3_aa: CASSKGSGNTIYF
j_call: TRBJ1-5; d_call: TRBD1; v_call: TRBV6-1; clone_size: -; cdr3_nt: TGTGCCAGCAGAACAGGGGGCGTAGAAATTCAGCCCCAGCATTTT; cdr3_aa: CASRTGGVEIQPQHF
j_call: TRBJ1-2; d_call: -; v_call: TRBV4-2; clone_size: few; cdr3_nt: TGTGCCAGCAGCCAAGAGGTGCAGGGTTCCTATGGCTACACCTTC; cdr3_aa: CASSQEVQGSYGYTF
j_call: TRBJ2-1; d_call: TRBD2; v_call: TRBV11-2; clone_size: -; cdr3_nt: TGTGCCAGCAGCTTAGATCCGGCTAGCGGGGGCCTTTACAATGAGCAGTTCTTC; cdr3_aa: CASSLDPASGGLYNEQFF
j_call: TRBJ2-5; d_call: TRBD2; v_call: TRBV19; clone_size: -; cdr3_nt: TGTGCCAGTAGTACCCGGACTAGCGGGGGGGAAGAGACCCAGTACTTC; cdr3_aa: CASSTRTSGGEETQYF
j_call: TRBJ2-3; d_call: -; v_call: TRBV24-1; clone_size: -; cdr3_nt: TGTGCCACCAGTGGGGCTACTAGCACAGATACGCAGTATTTT; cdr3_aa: CATSGATSTDTQYF
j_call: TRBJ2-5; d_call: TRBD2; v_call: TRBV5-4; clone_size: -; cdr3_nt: TGTGCCAGCAGTCCCGGGACTAGCGGGGAGACCCAGTACTTC; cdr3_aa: CASSPGTSGETQYF
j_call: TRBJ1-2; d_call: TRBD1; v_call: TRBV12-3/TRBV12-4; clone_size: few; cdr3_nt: TGTGCCAGCAGTTCAACAGGACAGGGCCCCTATGGAGGCTACACCTTC; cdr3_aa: CASSSTGQGPYGGYTF
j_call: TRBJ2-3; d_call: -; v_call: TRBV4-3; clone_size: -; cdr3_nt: TGCGCCAGCAGCCGCTCAGGTAGCACAGATACGCAGTATTTT; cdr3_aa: CASSRSGSTDTQYF
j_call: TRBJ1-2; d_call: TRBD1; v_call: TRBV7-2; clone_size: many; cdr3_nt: TGTGCCAGCAGCGAGGACAGGATCTATGGCTACACCTTC; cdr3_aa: CASSEDRIYGYTF
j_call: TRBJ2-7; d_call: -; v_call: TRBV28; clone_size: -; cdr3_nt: TGTGCCAGCAGGCGTTTCGGGGATACCTACGAGCAGTACTTC; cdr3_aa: CASRRFGDTYEQYF
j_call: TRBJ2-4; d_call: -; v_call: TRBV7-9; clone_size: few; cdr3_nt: TGTGCCAGCAGCCAGACCATCATCCTCGCCAAAAACATTCAGTACTTC; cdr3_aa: CASSQTIILAKNIQYF
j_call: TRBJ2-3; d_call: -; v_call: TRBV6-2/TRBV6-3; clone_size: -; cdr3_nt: TGTGCCAGCAGTTCCGACGGGGCTGGCACAGATACGCAGTATTTT; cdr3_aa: CASSSDGAGTDTQYF
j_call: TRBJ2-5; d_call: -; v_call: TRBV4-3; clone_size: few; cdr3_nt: TGCGCCAGCAGCCAAGGTTGGTGGGGAAGAGAGACCCAGTACTTC; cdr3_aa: CASSQGWWGRETQYF
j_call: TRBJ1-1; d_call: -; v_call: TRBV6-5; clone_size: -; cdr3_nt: TGTGCCAGCAGTTACCTGGGCCCGAGGAACACTGAAGCTTTCTTT; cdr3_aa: CASSYLGPRNTEAFF
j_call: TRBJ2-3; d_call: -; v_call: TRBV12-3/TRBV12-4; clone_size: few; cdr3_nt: TGTGCCAGCACCTCGGGGACAGATACGCAGTATTTT; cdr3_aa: CASTSGTDTQYF
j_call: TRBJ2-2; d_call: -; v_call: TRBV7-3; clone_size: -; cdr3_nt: TGTGCCAGCAGCGCGGGACTCTGGATGGAGCTGTTTTTT; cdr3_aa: CASSAGLWMELFF
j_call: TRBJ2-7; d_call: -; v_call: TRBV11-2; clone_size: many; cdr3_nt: TGTGCCAGCAGCTTCTTCCCGGGGGTTAATCTGGAGCAGTACTTC; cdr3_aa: CASSFFPGVNLEQYF
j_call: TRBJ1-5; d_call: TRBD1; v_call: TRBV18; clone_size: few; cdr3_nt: TGTGCCAGCTCACAGGGACAGGGGAGCAATCAGCCCCAGCATTTT; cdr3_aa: CASSQGQGSNQPQHF
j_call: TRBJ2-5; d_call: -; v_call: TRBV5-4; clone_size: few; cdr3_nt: TGTGCCAGCAGCTCCTTTTACGGGGCCCAGTACTTC; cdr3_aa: CASSSFYGAQYF
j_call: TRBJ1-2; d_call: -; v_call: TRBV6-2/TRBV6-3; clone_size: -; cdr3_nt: TGTGCCAGCAGCCCAACCAGTTATGGCTACACCTTC; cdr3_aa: CASSPTSYGYTF
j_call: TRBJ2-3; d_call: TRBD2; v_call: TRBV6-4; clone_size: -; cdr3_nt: TGTGCCAGCAGTGACGGGACTAACACAGATACGCAGTATTTT; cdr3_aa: CASSDGTNTDTQYF
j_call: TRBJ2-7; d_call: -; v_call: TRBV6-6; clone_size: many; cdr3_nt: TGTGCCAGCAGTTCGAGGAGGGGGTCTTACGAGCAGTACTTC; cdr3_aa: CASSSRRGSYEQYF
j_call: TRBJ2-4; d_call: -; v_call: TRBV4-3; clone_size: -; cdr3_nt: TGCGCCAGCAGCCAAGGTTTAGGGCTGTGGAACATTCAGTACTTC; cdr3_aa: CASSQGLGLWNIQYF
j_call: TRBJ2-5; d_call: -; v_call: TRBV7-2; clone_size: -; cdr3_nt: TGTGCCAGCACGTCGACAGGCTGGTACCAAGAGACCCAGTACTTC; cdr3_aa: CASTSTGWYQETQYF
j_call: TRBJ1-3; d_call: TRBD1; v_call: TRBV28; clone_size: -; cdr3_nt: TGTGCCAGCAGTTCCCCGGACAGGACCTCTGGAAACACCATATATTTT; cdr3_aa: CASSSPDRTSGNTIYF
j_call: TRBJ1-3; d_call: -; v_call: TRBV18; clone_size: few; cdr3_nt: TGTGCCAGCTCACTGTCACTAGGATTCTTTCAGAGCTCTGGAAACACCATATATTTT; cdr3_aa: CASSLSLGFFQSSGNTIYF
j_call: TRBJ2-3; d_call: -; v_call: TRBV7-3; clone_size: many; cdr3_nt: TGTGCCAGCAGCTTAGGTTTGGGTGGAGATACGCAGTATTTT; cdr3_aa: CASSLGLGGDTQYF
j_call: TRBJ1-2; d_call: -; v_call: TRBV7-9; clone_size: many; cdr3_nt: TGTGCCAGCAGCTTCGAAGTAACTAACTATGGCTACACCTTC; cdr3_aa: CASSFEVTNYGYTF
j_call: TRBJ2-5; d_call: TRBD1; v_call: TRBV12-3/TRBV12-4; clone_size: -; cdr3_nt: TGTGCCAGCAGACGGACAGGGCGGCAGGAGACCCAGTACTTC; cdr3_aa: CASRRTGRQETQYF
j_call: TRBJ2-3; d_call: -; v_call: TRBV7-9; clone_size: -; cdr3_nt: TGTGCCAGCAGCTTAGACACAGCTGATACGCAGTATTTT; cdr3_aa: CASSLDTADTQYF
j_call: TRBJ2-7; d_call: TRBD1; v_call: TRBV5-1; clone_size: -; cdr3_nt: TGCGCCAGCAGCCCCCCGGGGACAGACGCCTACGAGCAGTACTTC; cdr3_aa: CASSPPGTDAYEQYF
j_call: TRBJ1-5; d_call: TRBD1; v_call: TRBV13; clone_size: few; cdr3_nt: TGTGCCAGCAGCTTAGGGGGACAGGGCCTCAATCAGCCCCAGCATTTT; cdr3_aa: CASSLGGQGLNQPQHF